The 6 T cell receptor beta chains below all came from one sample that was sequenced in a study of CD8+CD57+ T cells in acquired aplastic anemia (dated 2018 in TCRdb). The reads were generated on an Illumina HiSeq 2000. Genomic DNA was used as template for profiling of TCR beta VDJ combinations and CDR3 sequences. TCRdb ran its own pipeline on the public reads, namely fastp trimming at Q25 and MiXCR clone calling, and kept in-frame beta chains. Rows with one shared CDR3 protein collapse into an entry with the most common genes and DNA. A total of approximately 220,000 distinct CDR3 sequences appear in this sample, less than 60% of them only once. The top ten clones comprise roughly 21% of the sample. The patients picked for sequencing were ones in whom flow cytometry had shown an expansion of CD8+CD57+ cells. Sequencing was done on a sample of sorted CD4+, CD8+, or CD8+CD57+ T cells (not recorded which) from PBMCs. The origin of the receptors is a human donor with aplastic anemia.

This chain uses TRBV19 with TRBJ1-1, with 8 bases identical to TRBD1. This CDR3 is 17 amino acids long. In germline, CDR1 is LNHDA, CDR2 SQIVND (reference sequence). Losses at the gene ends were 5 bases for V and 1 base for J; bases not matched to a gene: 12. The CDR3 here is CASSQQGGAGANTEAFF. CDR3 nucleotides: TGTGCCAGTAGTCAACAGGGGGGGGCAGGGGCGAACACTGAAGCTTTCTTT. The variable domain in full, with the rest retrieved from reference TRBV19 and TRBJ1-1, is DGGITQSPKYLFRKEGQNVTLSCEQNLNHDAMYWYRQDPGQGLRLIYYSQIVNDFQKGDIAEGYSVSREKKESFPLTVTSAQKNPTAFYLCASSQQGGAGANTEAFFGQGTRLTVV.

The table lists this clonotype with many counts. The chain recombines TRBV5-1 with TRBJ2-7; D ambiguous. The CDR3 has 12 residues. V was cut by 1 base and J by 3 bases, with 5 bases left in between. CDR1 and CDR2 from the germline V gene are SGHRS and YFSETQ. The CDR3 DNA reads TGCGCCAGCAGCTTGAATAACTACGAGCAGTACTTC. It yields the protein CASSLNNYEQYF.

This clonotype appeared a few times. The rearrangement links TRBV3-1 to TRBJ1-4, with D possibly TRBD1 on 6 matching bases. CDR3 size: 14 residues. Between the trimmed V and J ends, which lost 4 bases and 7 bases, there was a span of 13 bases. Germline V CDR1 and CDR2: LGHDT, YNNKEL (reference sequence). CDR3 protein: CASSPQGGAEKLFF. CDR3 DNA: TGTGCCAGCAGCCCTCAAGGGGGGGCTGAAAAACTGTTTTTT.

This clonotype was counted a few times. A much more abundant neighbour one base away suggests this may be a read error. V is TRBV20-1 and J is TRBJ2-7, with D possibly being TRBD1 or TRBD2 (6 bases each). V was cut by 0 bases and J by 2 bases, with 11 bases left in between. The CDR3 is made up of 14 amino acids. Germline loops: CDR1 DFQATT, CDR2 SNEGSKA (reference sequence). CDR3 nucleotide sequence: TGCAGTGCTAGAGATGTAGGGGGGACCTACGAGCAGTACTTC. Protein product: CSARDVGGTYEQYF.

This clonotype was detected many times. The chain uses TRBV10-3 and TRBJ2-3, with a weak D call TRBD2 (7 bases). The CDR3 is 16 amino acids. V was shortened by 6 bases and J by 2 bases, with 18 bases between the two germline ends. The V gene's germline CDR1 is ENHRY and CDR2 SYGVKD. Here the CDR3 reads CAIRGGRGGVTDTQYF. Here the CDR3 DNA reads TGTGCCATCAGGGGGGGTAGGGGGGGGGTCACAGATACGCAGTATTTT.

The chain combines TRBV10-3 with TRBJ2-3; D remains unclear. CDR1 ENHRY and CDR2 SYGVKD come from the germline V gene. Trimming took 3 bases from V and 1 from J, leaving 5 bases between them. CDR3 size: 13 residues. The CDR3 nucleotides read TGTGCCATCAGTGATACTGGCACAGATACGCAGTATTTT. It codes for CAISDTGTDTQYF.